This T cell receptor (beta chain) was recorded in a study of post-analysis software for immune sequencing data. Study overall: Progressive-relapsing, secondary progressive and relapsing-remitting multiple sclerosis were among the disease courses included. General observations from the study: When compared against controls, multiple sclerosis patients showed significantly lower normalized Chao1 diversity.

TCR beta cDNA libraries included unique molecular identifiers. There were about 1 to 10 million T cells, and 510,000 or so cDNA molecules came from them. TCRdb ran MiXCR on the PCR reads and lists one entry per CDR3 protein. Of 350,000 to 450,000 distinct CDR3 sequences listed, around 33% are singletons. This clonotype was seen only a few times. Antigen specificity is unknown. Sequencing was done on a sample of blood. This TCR came from a girl aged 5 to 17 with multiple sclerosis.

This chain's CDR3 is CSARANSGGLYNEQFF. The CDR3 nucleotides read TGCAGTGCTAGAGCTAATAGCGGGGGTCTGTACAATGAGCAGTTCTTC. The rearrangement links TRBV20-1 to TRBJ2-1; 9 nucleotides agree with TRBD2. The CDR3 contains 16 residues. Germline CDR1 is DFQATT and CDR2 is SNEGSKA (reference sequence). The trim removed 1 base at V and 4 bases at J, leaving 8 bases unmatched.